Reported below is one T cell receptor (beta chain). The record originates from a study of blood T cell repertoires in COVID-19. Study in general: Samples representing acute and convalescent COVID-19 were sourced from the United States, Italy and Spain.

Authors' methods: Estimates of nucleated cell counts were drawn from the amplification of reference gene primers. Sequenced by immunoSEQ multiplex PCR; TCRdb stores in-frame clones only, minus some. The V and J calls and the clone size are those of that table, but D and trimming were determined from the DNA. The table shows more than 45,000 clones, with roughly nine tenths occurring only once. Germline V gives CDR1 LGHNT, CDR2 FRNRAP. The CDR3 has 16 amino acids. The V and J ends lost 3 bases and 2 bases, in that order; junction bases with no gene match: 8. This TCR came from a human donor in a cohort sampled during active COVID-19. The material sequenced was peripheral blood. V usage is TRBV12-5 and J usage is TRBJ2-3; 7 bases line up with TRBD2. The chain's CDR3 is CASGFAGEYYTDTQYF. The CDR3 nucleotides read TGTGCTAGTGGTTTCGCGGGGGAGTACTACACAGATACGCAGTATTTT.